The rows below give T cell receptor beta chains drawn from one sample of a study of cytomegalovirus exposure and HLA in healthy donors. Generated by immunoSEQ multiplex PCR, the TCRdb table keeps only in-frame clones and is missing some. Among tens of thousands of clones listed, over 75% were seen once. The sequenced sample consisted of PBMCs. The receptors stem from a female donor in good health and CMV-seronegative. Both conserved end residues are part of each CDR3.

v_gene	j_gene	CDR3aa
TRBV28	TRBJ2-7	CASTTNGEKRDEQYF
TRBV6-6	TRBJ2-5	CASTLAGAQETQYF
TRBV5-1	TRBJ2-2	CASSVGTGSTGELFF
TRBV5-1	TRBJ2-2	CASSYRDRVNTGELFF
TRBV19	TRBJ1-4	CASSGQGSTTNEKLFF
TRBV5-1	TRBJ2-5	CASSTQETQYF
TRBV30	TRBJ1-1	CAWSKRGSEAFF
TRBV2	TRBJ1-1	CASSDRGPGEAFF
TRBV5-1	TRBJ2-7	CASSYGTGAYEQYF
TRBV6-5	TRBJ1-1	CASRSQGLSNTEAFF
TRBV5-4	TRBJ2-3	CASSLKLAGVDTQYF
TRBV18	TRBJ2-5	CASSPPGSGDGKTQYF
TRBV7-3	TRBJ2-2	CASSGGTGNTGELFF
TRBV25-1	TRBJ1-6	CASSEPALGRDFSPLHF
TRBV7-2	TRBJ1-5	CASSLRMDSPSNQPQHF
TRBV5-1	TRBJ1-4	CASSSTGSKEKLFF
TRBV25-1	TRBJ2-2	CASSRRTGGNEELFF
TRBV28	TRBJ2-5	CASSFGLAVKETQYF
TRBV5-1	TRBJ2-3	CASEPGTGTDTQYF
TRBV5-6	TRBJ1-1	CASSLGQVNTEAFF
TRBV25-1	TRBJ2-3	CASTQGAGTQYF
TRBV13	TRBJ2-7	CASSLTRRQPTPYEQYF
TRBV4-1	TRBJ2-5	CASSQVGLAGGKETQYF
TRBV2	TRBJ2-7	CASSGGTSGSVYEQYF
TRBV15	TRBJ2-5	CATSRGGGGETQYF